Below are 5 T cell receptor beta chains sequenced from a single sample in a study of blood T cell repertoires in COVID-19. TCRdb keeps only in-frame clones here, not all; method: immunoSEQ multiplex PCR. The repertoire holds 200,000 to 250,000 clones, 82% seen once, with about 3.4% in the top ten. Input material: PBMCs or T cells enriched from blood (not recorded which). These receptor sequences come from a woman aged 55-70 years who had recovered from COVID-19.

V gene TRBV2 combines with J gene TRBJ2-5; a possible D gene is TRBD2 (6 bases). CDR1 is SNHLY, CDR2 FYNNEI, per germline. V was pared by 7 bases and J by 1 base, with 16 bases between. This CDR3 is built from 15 residues. CDR3 in DNA: TGTGCCAGCACTGCGTTATCTAGCGTCCAAGAGACCCAGTACTTC. It codes for CASTALSSVQETQYF. The variable domain in full, completed from reference TRBV2 and TRBJ2-5, reads EPEVTQTPSHQVTQMGQEVILRCVPISNHLYFYWYRQILGQKVEFLVSFYNNEISEKSEIFDDQFSVERPDGSNFTLKIRSTKLEDSAMYFCASTALSSVQETQYFGPGTRLLVL.

The rearrangement joins TRBV12-3 or TRBV12-4 to TRBJ1-3; 11 bases fit TRBD1. Losses at the gene ends were 8 bases for V and 8 bases for J; bases not matched to a gene: 5. The CDR3 is 13 residues long. This CDR3 is CASRTGGSDTIYF. The CDR3 DNA reads as TGTGCCAGCCGGACAGGGGGCTCTGACACCATATATTTT.

The chain joins TRBV6-1 to TRBJ1-4; 11 bases match TRBD1. V lost 2 bases, J lost 3 bases, and 2 bases stayed unmatched. The V gene's germline CDR1 is MNHNS and CDR2 SASEGT. CDR3 length: 16 residues. DNA for the CDR3: TGTGCCAGCAGTGAATGGGGACAGGGGGCTAATGAAAAACTGTTTTTT. This gives the protein CASSEWGQGANEKLFF.

The CDR3 DNA reads TGTGCCAGCAGCTTGGATTTCGGGGGAGGCAATGAGCAGTTCTTC. Translation: CASSLDFGGGNEQFF. This sequence joins TRBV5-8 and TRBJ2-1, with a weak D call TRBD2 (6 bases). With 0 bases removed from V and 6 bases from J, the gap between germline ends came to 13 bases. The CDR3 has 15 residues. From germline, CDR1 is SGHTS and CDR2 YDEGEE.

As regards this clone: This same CDR3 is encoded by further DNA sequences in the sample. V gene TRBV2 combines with J gene TRBJ2-3; maybe TRBD2 (5 bases). The V end was cut by 6 bases, the J end by 0 bases, with 10 bases between. The germline V gene encodes CDR1 SNHLY and CDR2 FYNNEI. The CDR3 is 14 residues long. This CDR3 is CASRRTASTDTQYF. The CDR3 bases are TGTGCCAGCAGGAGGACTGCCAGCACAGATACGCAGTATTTT. Together with reference TRBV2 and TRBJ2-3, the CDR3 gives the full variable domain: EPEVTQTPSHQVTQMGQEVILRCVPISNHLYFYWYRQILGQKVEFLVSFYNNEISEKSEIFDDQFSVERPDGSNFTLKIRSTKLEDSAMYFCASRRTASTDTQYFGPGTRLTVL.